This record covers a single TCR beta chain. Antigen specificity is unknown. This CDR3 comprises 15 residues. Losses at the gene ends were 6 bases for V and 2 bases for J; bases not matched to a gene: 7. The germline V gene has CDR1 SNHLY and CDR2 FYNNEI. PCR used 60 Vbeta primers and 13 Jbeta primers. The method was immunoSEQ multiplex PCR; TCRdb's version includes in-frame clones alone and lacks a portion of them. In the table there are about 300,000 clones, roughly 85% of which are singletons. Unrecorded immune exposure was likely among donors, who were nominally healthy when sampled. The data belong to a study of cytomegalovirus exposure and HLA in healthy donors. Regarding the study as a whole: CMV serostatus was the sole immune exposure data available. Using a false discovery rate of 0.05, a later analysis showed that approximately 17,000 TCR beta sequences were associated with HLA alleles. Some TCR beta chains (164 of them) were listed as cytomegalovirus-associated.

This TCR was recovered from a man between 35 and 55 years old in good health and CMV-seropositive. The source material was PBMCs. The V gene is TRBV2, the J gene TRBJ1-5; 7 bases agree with TRBD1. Here the CDR3 reads CASRVGQGGNQPQHF. The DNA for the CDR3 is TGTGCCAGCAGGGTTGGGCAGGGGGGCAATCAGCCCCAGCATTTT.